This T cell receptor beta chain was retrieved from a study of beta chain features in type 1 diabetes. Study context: Examined across all samples were over 85 million sorted cells. Study-wide results and caveats: Significant though moderate, a shortening of TCRB CDR3s appeared in all four CD4+ subsets of Type 1 diabetes patients. VDJ junctions in type 1 diabetes patients carried more deletions and fewer insertions.

The CDR3 spans 13 residues. In germline, CDR1 is LNHNV, CDR2 YYDKDF (reference sequence). The V and J ends lost 3 bases and 5 bases respectively, with 10 bases between them. Remarks on this clone: Its antigen remains unidentified.

Reverse transcription of all isolated RNA meant that expressed TCRB transcripts were sequenced. Repertoires were generated with immunoSEQ multiplex PCR, while TCRdb's copy carries only in-frame clones and drops some. The data show 200,000 to 300,000 clones, approximately 15% seen once. This sequence joins TRBV15 and TRBJ2-5; weak D call: TRBD1 (5 bases). This sequence originates from a man aged 25-40 years with type 1 diabetes. Source material: naive CD4+ T cells from blood. The DNA for the CDR3 is TGTGCCACCAGCAGGGCAGGGCGTGAGACCCAGTACTTC. It is translated as CATSRAGRETQYF.